Below, 18 T cell receptor beta chains from the same sample are listed, as sequenced in a study of T-cell memory formation after mild COVID-19. TCRdb re-analysed the 5' RACE reads in MiXCR, keeping a single row per CDR3 protein. The table lists roughly 480,000 distinct CDR3 sequences, around 27% of them singletons, with around 13% in the top ten. What was sequenced was PBMCs or a T cell subset sorted from them (not recorded which). The receptors originated from an adult woman who had mild COVID-19 (a few samples of this study predate the infection). Cell type and time point are not known.

The chain uses TRBV3-1 and TRBJ2-2; D ambiguous. Germline CDR1 and CDR2: LGHDT and YNNKEL (reference sequence). This CDR3 has 14 residues. V was trimmed by 0 bases and J by 6 bases, leaving 8 bases between them. The CDR3 loop reads CASSQDGFSGELFF. CDR3 DNA sequence: TGTGCCAGCAGCCAAGACGGGTTCTCCGGGGAGCTGTTTTTT.

This clonotype was counted only a few times. This chain connects TRBV15 to TRBJ2-3, with TRBD1 as a possible D gene (5 bases). The CDR3 runs 14 residues. The V end was cut by 7 bases, the J end by 4 bases, with 15 bases between. Germline V gives CDR1 LNHNV, CDR2 YYDKDF (reference sequence). In DNA, the CDR3 is TGTGCCACCAAGACAGATTCTTCCCCAGATACGCAGTATTTT. Amino acids: CATKTDSSPDTQYF.

The chain recombines TRBV6-2 or TRBV6-3 with TRBJ2-7, with TRBD2 identical over 10 bases. The V segment lost 6 bases and the J segment 2 bases; nucleotides outside the gene matches: 7. The length of the CDR3 is 15 residues. CDR1 and CDR2 (germline): MNHEY, SVGEGT. The CDR3 DNA reads as TGTGCCAGCAGACCCGGACTAGCGGTTACCTACGAGCAGTACTTC. It is translated as CASRPGLAVTYEQYF.

As DNA, the CDR3 is TGTGCCAGCAGTGAATCAGGGTATGGCTACACCTTC. Encoded protein: CASSESGYGYTF. The V gene is TRBV6-1, the J gene TRBJ1-2, with a weak D call TRBD1 (5 bases). The CDR3 length is 12 residues. Per germline, CDR1 MNHNS and CDR2 SASEGT. V lost 2 bases and J 5 bases, leaving 6 bases between the germline ends.

Only a few counts were recorded for this clonotype. J is TRBJ1-6 and V is TRBV5-1; maybe TRBD1 (5 bases). V dropped 4 bases and J dropped 13 bases, with 18 bases sitting between them. In germline, CDR1 is SGHRS, CDR2 YFSETQ. The CDR3 spans 14 residues. CDR3 in amino acids: CASSLTTEPRPLHF. The CDR3 nucleotides are TGCGCCAGCAGCCTAACGACAGAACCTCGTCCCCTCCACTTT. Full variable domain (missing parts from reference TRBV5-1 and TRBJ1-6): KAGVTQTPRYLIKTRGQQVTLSCSPISGHRSVSWYQQTPGQGLQFLFEYFSETQRNKGNFPGRFSGRQFSNSRSEMNVSTLELGDSALYLCASSLTTEPRPLHFGNGTRLTVT.

The chain carries TRBV11-3 and TRBJ2-2; the D gene could be TRBD1 or TRBD2 (5 bases each). This CDR3 comprises 14 residues. Germline loops: CDR1 SGHNT, CDR2 YENEEA. V lost 5 bases, J lost 4 bases, and 11 bases lay in between. CDR3 bases: TGTGCCAGCAGCGGCCGGGACGGCACCGGGGAGCTGTTTTTT. It specifies CASSGRDGTGELFF.

The rearrangement links TRBV13 to TRBJ2-3; D may match TRBD1 or TRBD2 (6 bases each). The V gene's germline CDR1 is PRHDT and CDR2 FYEKMQ (reference sequence). V lost 5 bases and J 3 bases, leaving 15 bases between the germline ends. This CDR3 is built from 15 residues. The CDR3 sequence: CASSHRLGGTDTQYF. DNA for the CDR3: TGTGCCAGCAGCCATCGACTAGGGGGGACAGATACGCAGTATTTT. Looking up the rest from reference TRBV13 and TRBJ2-3 gives the full variable domain: AAGVIQSPRHLIKEKRETATLKCYPIPRHDTVYWYQQGPGQDPQFLISFYEKMQSDKGSIPDRFSAQQFSDYHSELNMSSLELGDSALYFCASSHRLGGTDTQYFGPGTRLTVL.

The V call is TRBV4-2, the J call TRBJ2-7; D gene unclear. The germline V and J ends were trimmed by 0 bases and 7 bases, with 10 bases remaining between them. Looked up from germline, CDR1 is LGHNA and CDR2 is YNFKEQ. This CDR3 has 13 amino acids. CDR3 nucleotides: TGTGCCAGCAGCCAAGATCTTCACGGAGAGCAGTACTTC. This translates into CASSQDLHGEQYF.

V gene TRBV30 combines with J gene TRBJ2-7; 7 nucleotides line up with TRBD2. CDR1 is GTSNPN, CDR2 SVGIG, per germline (reference sequence). Trimming removed 1 base from V and 4 bases from J; junction bases left unmatched: 4. The CDR3 runs 13 residues. The CDR3 loop is CAWSGGGPYEQYF. CDR3 in DNA: TGTGCCTGGAGTGGGGGGGGACCATACGAGCAGTACTTC.

The DNA for the CDR3 is TGTGCCAGCAGCCGAAGTAGGGGGACAGTTTCAACCTACGAGCAGTACTTC. Protein product: CASSRSRGTVSTYEQYF. This chain joins TRBV2 and TRBJ2-7; 7 bases match TRBD1. Germline trimming cut 6 bases from V and 2 bases from J; bases unmatched to any gene: 16. This CDR3 has 17 residues. CDR1 SNHLY and CDR2 FYNNEI come from the germline V gene.

The CDR3 is CAWRPPGGEAFF. CDR3 in DNA: TGTGCCTGGAGACCGCCCGGAGGGGAAGCTTTCTTT. V and J are TRBV30 and TRBJ1-1; D ambiguous. V was pared by 3 bases and J by 8 bases, with 13 bases between. Germline V gene data show CDR1 as GTSNPN and CDR2 as SVGIG (reference sequence). The CDR3 is made up of 12 amino acids.

The genes are TRBV12-3 or TRBV12-4 and TRBJ2-1; 11 bases are shared with TRBD2. This CDR3 spans 17 amino acids. V was clipped by 2 bases and J by 5 bases; unmatched bases: 8. CDR3: CASSLMLGLAADNEQFF. The CDR3, as DNA: TGTGCCAGCAGTTTAATGTTGGGACTAGCGGCGGACAATGAGCAGTTCTTC.

This clonotype was counted a few times. The chain has TRBV12-5 and TRBJ2-3; 7 bases are a match to TRBD1. Germline V lookup: CDR1 LGHNT, CDR2 FRNRAP. This CDR3 is 13 amino acids long. V was clipped by 8 bases and J by 5 bases; unmatched bases: 7. CDR3 protein: CASTRGPGDTQYF. The CDR3 DNA sequence: TGTGCTAGTACGAGGGGGCCCGGAGATACGCAGTATTTT.

This clonotype occurred a few times. The rearrangement uses TRBV6-1 and TRBJ2-3, with D possibly TRBD2 on 6 matching bases. The V end was cut by 1 base, the J end by 8 bases, with 22 bases between. The CDR3 covers 17 residues. Germline loops: CDR1 MNHNS, CDR2 SASEGT. This CDR3 is CASSEVVRGPHGRTQYF. The CDR3 coding sequence is TGTGCCAGCAGTGAAGTGGTGCGGGGACCTCATGGACGTACGCAGTATTTT.

The V call is TRBV5-1, the J call TRBJ1-4, with 8 bases fitting TRBD1. This CDR3 has 15 amino acids. CDR1 and CDR2 from the germline V gene are SGHRS and YFSETQ. V shed 4 bases and J 5 bases; nucleotides not matched to a gene: 7. The CDR3 sequence is CASSETGGLNEKLFF. In nucleotides, the CDR3 is TGCGCCAGCAGCGAAACAGGGGGACTCAATGAAAAACTGTTTTTT.

This chain connects TRBV4-2 to TRBJ1-1; no clear D. Trimming took 3 bases from V and 8 from J, leaving 13 bases between them. CDR1 is LGHNA, CDR2 YNFKEQ, per germline. The CDR3 runs 13 residues. The DNA for the CDR3 is TGTGCCAGCAGCCAGGCGGTAATGTCAGAAGCTTTCTTT. The encoded protein is CASSQAVMSEAFF.

This chain uses TRBV12-3 or TRBV12-4 with TRBJ2-3; maybe TRBD2 (7 bases). The V end was cut by 5 bases, the J end by 4 bases, with 16 bases between. This CDR3 region has 15 residues. In DNA, the CDR3 is TGTGCCAGCAGTAGGGGCGGGGGCGTGTCAGATACGCAGTATTTT. It codes for CASSRGGGVSDTQYF.

The chain links TRBV12-3 or TRBV12-4 to TRBJ2-1, with 15 bases identical to TRBD2. V lost 6 bases and J lost 7; bases outside the gene matches: 7. This CDR3 contains 16 residues. CDR3 loop: CASRPGLAGGRNEQFF. The DNA for the CDR3 is TGTGCCAGCAGGCCGGGACTAGCGGGAGGTAGGAATGAGCAGTTCTTC.